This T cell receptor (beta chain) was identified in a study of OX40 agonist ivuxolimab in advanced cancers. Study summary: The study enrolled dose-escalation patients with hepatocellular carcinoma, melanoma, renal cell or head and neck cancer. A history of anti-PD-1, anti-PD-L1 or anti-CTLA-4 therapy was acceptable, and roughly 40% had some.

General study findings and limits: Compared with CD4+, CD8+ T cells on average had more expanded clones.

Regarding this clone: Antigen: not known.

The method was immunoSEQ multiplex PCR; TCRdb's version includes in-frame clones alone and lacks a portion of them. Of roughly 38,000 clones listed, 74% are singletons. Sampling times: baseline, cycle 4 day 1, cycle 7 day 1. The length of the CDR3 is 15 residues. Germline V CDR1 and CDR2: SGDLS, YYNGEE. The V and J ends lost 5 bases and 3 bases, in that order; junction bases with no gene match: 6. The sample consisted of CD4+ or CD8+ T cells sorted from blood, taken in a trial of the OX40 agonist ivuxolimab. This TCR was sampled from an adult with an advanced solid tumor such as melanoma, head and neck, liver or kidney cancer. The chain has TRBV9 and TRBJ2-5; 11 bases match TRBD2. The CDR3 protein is CASRIGSGGEETQYF. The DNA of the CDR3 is TGTGCCAGCAGGATCGGTAGCGGGGGGGAAGAGACCCAGTACTTC.